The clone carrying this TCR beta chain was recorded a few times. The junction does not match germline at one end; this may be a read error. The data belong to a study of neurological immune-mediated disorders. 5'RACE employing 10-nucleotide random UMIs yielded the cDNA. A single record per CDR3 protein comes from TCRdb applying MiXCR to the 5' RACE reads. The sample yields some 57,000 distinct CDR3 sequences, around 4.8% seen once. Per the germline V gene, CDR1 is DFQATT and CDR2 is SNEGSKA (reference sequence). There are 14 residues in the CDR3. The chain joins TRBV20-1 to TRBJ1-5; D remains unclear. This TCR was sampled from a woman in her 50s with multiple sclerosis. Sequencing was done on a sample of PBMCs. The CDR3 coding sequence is TGCAGTGTTCCGGCTGTATATAGCAATCAGCCCCAGAATTTT. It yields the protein CSVPAVYSNQPQNF.